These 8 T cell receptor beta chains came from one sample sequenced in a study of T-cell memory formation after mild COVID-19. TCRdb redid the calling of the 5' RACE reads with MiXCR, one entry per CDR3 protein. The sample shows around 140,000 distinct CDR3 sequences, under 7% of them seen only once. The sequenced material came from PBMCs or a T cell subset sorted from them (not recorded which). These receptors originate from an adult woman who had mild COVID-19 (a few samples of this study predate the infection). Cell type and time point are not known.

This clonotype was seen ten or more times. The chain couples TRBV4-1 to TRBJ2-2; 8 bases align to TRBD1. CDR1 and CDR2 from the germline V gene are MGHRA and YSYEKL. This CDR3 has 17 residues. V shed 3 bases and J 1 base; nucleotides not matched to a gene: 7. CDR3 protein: CASSQTYGTGNTGELFF. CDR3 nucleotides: TGCGCCAGCAGCCAGACGTATGGGACAGGGAACACCGGGGAGCTGTTTTTT.

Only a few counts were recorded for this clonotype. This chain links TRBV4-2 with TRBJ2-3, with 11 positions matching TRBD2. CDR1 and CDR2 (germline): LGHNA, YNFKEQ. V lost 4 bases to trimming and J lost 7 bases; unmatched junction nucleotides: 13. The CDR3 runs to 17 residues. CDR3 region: CASSLPSTSGMVNTQYF. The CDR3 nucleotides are TGTGCCAGCAGCCTCCCCTCGACTAGCGGGATGGTAAATACGCAGTATTTT.

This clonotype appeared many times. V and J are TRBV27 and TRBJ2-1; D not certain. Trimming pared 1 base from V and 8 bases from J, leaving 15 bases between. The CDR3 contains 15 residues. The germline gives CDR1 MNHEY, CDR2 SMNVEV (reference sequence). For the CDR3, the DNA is TGTGCCAGCAGTTTATTTTTTGGGGAAACTTATGAGCAGTTCTTC. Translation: CASSLFFGETYEQFF.

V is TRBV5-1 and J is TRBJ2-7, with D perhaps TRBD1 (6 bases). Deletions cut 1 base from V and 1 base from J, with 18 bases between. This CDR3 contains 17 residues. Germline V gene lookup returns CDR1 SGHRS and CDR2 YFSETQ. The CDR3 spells CASSLWLQRGFSYEQYF. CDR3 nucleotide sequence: TGCGCCAGCAGCTTGTGGTTACAAAGGGGGTTTTCCTACGAGCAGTACTTC.

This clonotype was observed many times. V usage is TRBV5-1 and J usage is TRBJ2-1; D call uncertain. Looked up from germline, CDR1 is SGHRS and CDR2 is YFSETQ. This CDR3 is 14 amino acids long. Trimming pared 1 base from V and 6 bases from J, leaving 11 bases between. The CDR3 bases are TGCGCCAGCAGCTTGTCCCCTAGTCCCAATGAGCAGTTCTTC. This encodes CASSLSPSPNEQFF.

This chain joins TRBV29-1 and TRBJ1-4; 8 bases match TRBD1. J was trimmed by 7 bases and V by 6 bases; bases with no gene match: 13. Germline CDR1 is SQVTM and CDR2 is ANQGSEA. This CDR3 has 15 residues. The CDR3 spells CSVRDRPGRGEKLFF. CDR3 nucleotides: TGCAGCGTCCGGGACAGGCCTGGCAGAGGTGAAAAACTGTTTTTT.

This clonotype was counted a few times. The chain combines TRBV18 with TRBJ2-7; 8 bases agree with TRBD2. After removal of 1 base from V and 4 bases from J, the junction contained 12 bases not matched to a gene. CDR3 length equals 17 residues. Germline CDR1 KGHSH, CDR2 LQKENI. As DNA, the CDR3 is TGTGCCAGCTCACCACTGAACACCGCTAGCGGGCTTTACGAGCAGTACTTC. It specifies CASSPLNTASGLYEQYF.

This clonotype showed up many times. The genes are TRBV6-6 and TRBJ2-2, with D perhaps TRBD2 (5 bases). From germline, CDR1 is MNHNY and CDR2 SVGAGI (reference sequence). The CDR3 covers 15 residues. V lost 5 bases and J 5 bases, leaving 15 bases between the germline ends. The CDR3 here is CASSRGRAGTGELFF. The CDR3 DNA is TGTGCCAGCAGTAGAGGGCGGGCAGGTACCGGGGAGCTGTTTTTT.